Given below is one T cell receptor beta chain in context. Sequenced by immunoSEQ multiplex PCR; TCRdb stores in-frame clones only, minus some. The table has around 95,000 clones, about 90% seen once. These data belong to a study of control samples from healthy donors and cancer patients. The length of the CDR3 is 12 residues. CDR1 is SGHTA and CDR2 is FQGNSA in the germline V gene. Trimming cost V 1 base and J 14 bases, with 12 bases left between them. The J gene is TRBJ2-1, the V gene TRBV7-2; possible D gene TRBD1, 6 bases. This clonotype was sampled from a woman between 45 and 60 years old in good health. The sequencing sample was made of blood. CDR3 DNA: TGTGCCAGCAGCTTAGGGGGGCAGGGTAAGTTCTTC. It specifies CASSLGGQGKFF.